This T cell receptor beta chain was sequenced in a study of lymphopenia after photon versus proton radiotherapy. Whole-study findings and limits: Post-nadir diversity loss with photons came from oligoclonal expansion, particularly CD8+ Temra cells. Photon-treated patients lost naive T cells and TCR diversity; proton-treated stayed stable. Only patients who died were analyzed for survival; proton advantage is unproven. A bigger post-nadir fall in TCR diversity correlated inversely with survival time in deceased patients.

With regard to this clone: Antigen: not known.

Profiling relied on immunoSEQ multiplex PCR, and the TCRdb table lists in-frame clones only, not all of them. The table lists about 39,000 clones, approximately 90% of them singletons. The ends were cut back, 5 bases at V and 1 base at J, with 8 bases in the middle. CDR1 is MDHEN and CDR2 is SYDVKM in the germline V gene. The CDR3 totals 13 residues. The chain links TRBV28 to TRBJ1-1; no clear D. The sample in question was peripheral blood, obtained from a patient treated with photon-based radiotherapy. The TCR was taken from a man between 60 and 70 years old with cholangiocarcinoma. CDR3 sequence (DNA): TGTGCCAGCAGTCCTAGGAGGAACACTGAAGCTTTCTTT. This codes for CASSPRRNTEAFF.